Following are 22 T cell receptor beta chains from one sample sequenced in a study of blood T cell repertoires in COVID-19. The data were produced by immunoSEQ multiplex PCR, yet TCRdb's version contains in-frame clones alone and is incomplete. This table has some 75,000 clones, more than 75% appearing once. Material for sequencing was peripheral blood. Every receptor here comes from a woman of 80 years or more with active or convalescent COVID-19.

V usage is TRBV18 and J usage is TRBJ2-3; perhaps TRBD2 as D (6 bases). Germline-derived CDR1 and CDR2 are KGHSH and LQKENI. V dropped 6 bases and J dropped 5 bases, with 12 bases sitting between them. CDR3 length: 13 amino acids. The CDR3 spells CASSPGERDTQYF. Here the CDR3 DNA reads TGTGCCAGCTCCCCGGGAGAACGAGATACGCAGTATTTT.

J is TRBJ1-2 and V is TRBV2, with a possible D match to TRBD1 (5 bases). The CDR3 contains 14 residues. V lost 3 bases, J lost 0 bases, and 8 bases lay in between. Germline V gene data show CDR1 as SNHLY and CDR2 as FYNNEI. The DNA of the CDR3 is TGTGCCAGCAGTGAGACAGCAGCTAACTATGGCTACACCTTC. It codes for CASSETAANYGYTF.

This clone was recorded once. This chain joins TRBV7-9 and TRBJ2-7, with 7 bases matching TRBD1. The CDR3 extends over 14 amino acids. Germline V gene data show CDR1 as SEHNR and CDR2 as FQNEAQ (reference sequence). The J segment lost 2 bases and the V segment lost 5 bases, leaving 6 bases of the junction unmatched. The CDR3 loop is CASSASGTAYEQYF. In DNA form, the CDR3 reads TGTGCCAGCAGCGCCTCCGGGACAGCCTACGAGCAGTACTTC. The whole variable domain, filled in from reference TRBV7-9 and TRBJ2-7, reads DTGVSQNPRHKITKRGQNVTFRCDPISEHNRLYWYRQTLGQGPEFLTYFQNEAQLEKSRLLSDRFSAERPKGSFSTLEIQRTEQGDSAMYLCASSASGTAYEQYFGPGTRLTVT.

This clone has just one count. V gene TRBV6-6 combines with J gene TRBJ1-6, with D unclear. Germline assignment: CDR1 MNHNY and CDR2 SVGAGI (reference sequence). V was trimmed by 0 bases and J by 5 bases, leaving 11 bases between them. The CDR3 sequence is 16 residues long. This CDR3 is CASSYSFQEHNSPLHF. Here the CDR3 DNA reads TGTGCCAGCAGTTACTCGTTTCAGGAACATAATTCACCCCTCCACTTT.

This rearrangement joins TRBV24-1 to TRBJ2-3; tentatively, D is TRBD2 (6 bases). From germline, CDR1 is KGHDR and CDR2 SFDVKD. V was clipped by 3 bases and J by 7 bases, with 28 bases between them. This CDR3 has 19 residues. The CDR3 DNA is TGTGCCACCAGTGATCCCTCCCCGGGGACCACGAAAGGAGGGAATACGCAGTATTTT. Translation gives CATSDPSPGTTKGGNTQYF.

There are many counts of this clone. The rearrangement joins TRBV5-5 to TRBJ2-7, with D possibly TRBD1 on 5 matching bases. V was shortened by 1 base and J by 1 base, with 15 bases between the two germline ends. The V gene's germline CDR1 is SGHKS and CDR2 YYEKEE (reference sequence). The CDR3 totals 16 residues. The CDR3 sequence: CASSLLLEGASYEQYF. In nucleotides, the CDR3 is TGTGCCAGCAGCTTGTTATTGGAAGGGGCATCCTACGAGCAGTACTTC.

The chain links TRBV6-5 to TRBJ1-1; TRBD1 matches 7 bases. Germline loops: CDR1 MNHEY, CDR2 SVGAGI. V lost 6 bases to trimming and J lost 1 base; unmatched junction nucleotides: 8. The CDR3 covers 15 residues. The CDR3 loop is CASSPSGQWNTEAFF. Written as DNA, the CDR3 is TGTGCCAGCAGCCCCTCGGGACAGTGGAACACTGAAGCTTTCTTT.

This chain joins TRBV6-5 and TRBJ1-1; D gene ambiguous. The germline V and J ends were trimmed by 0 bases and 1 base, with 6 bases remaining between them. CDR3 length: 14 amino acids. The germline V gene has CDR1 MNHEY and CDR2 SVGAGI. The CDR3 loop is CASSYSTANTEAFF. The CDR3 DNA reads TGTGCCAGCAGTTACTCGACTGCGAACACTGAAGCTTTCTTT.

The rearrangement links TRBV30 to TRBJ1-2; 9 positions agree with TRBD1. The CDR3 contains 14 residues. Germline V gives CDR1 GTSNPN, CDR2 SVGIG (reference sequence). J gave up 1 base and V 4 bases, and 4 bases lay outside the gene matches. DNA of the CDR3: TGTGCCTGGACACAGGGGGCTCTTAACTATGGCTACACCTTC. Translated, it gives CAWTQGALNYGYTF. Variable domain in full (rest from reference TRBV30 and TRBJ1-2): SQTIHQWPATLVQPVGSPLSLECTVEGTSNPNLYWYRQAAGRGLQLLFYSVGIGQISSEVPQNLSASRPQDRQFILSSKKLLLSDSGFYLCAWTQGALNYGYTFGSGTRLTVV.

The chain is built from TRBV6-2 or TRBV6-3 and TRBJ2-2; TRBD1 matches 8 bases. V trimming: 4 bases; J trimming: 1 base; junction bases outside the gene matches: 5. CDR1 and CDR2 (germline): MNHEY, SVGEGT. The CDR3 runs 16 residues. CDR3 bases: TGTGCCAGCAGTTCCTACAGGGGGATGAACACCGGGGAGCTGTTTTTT. Its translation: CASSSYRGMNTGELFF.

This clone was seen once. The chain combines TRBV7-2 with TRBJ2-1, with 8 nucleotides matching TRBD2. Looked up from germline, CDR1 is SGHTA and CDR2 is FQGNSA. The CDR3 length is 15 residues. J lost 5 bases, V lost 0 bases, and 3 bases had no gene match. CDR3 region: CASSLASGDNNEQFF. CDR3 nucleotide sequence: TGTGCCAGCAGCTTAGCTAGCGGGGACAACAATGAGCAGTTCTTC. The full variable domain, rest sourced from reference TRBV7-2 and TRBJ2-1, is GAGVSQSPSNKVTEKGKDVELRCDPISGHTALYWYRQSLGQGLEFLIYFQGNSAPDKSGLPSDRFSAERTGGSVSTLTIQRTQQEDSAVYLCASSLASGDNNEQFFGPGTRLTVL.

V gene TRBV6-1 combines with J gene TRBJ2-4; D might be TRBD1 (6 bases). V was shortened by 3 bases and J by 13 bases, with 13 bases between the two germline ends. CDR3 length: 12 amino acids. Per the germline V gene, CDR1 is MNHNS and CDR2 is SASEGT. CDR3 DNA: TGTGCCAGCAGTGATGCGGCCAGGGGACAGTACTTC. Residues: CASSDAARGQYF.

The rearrangement uses TRBV30 and TRBJ1-1; a weak D match, TRBD1 (5 bases). V was shortened by 2 bases and J by 0 bases, with 13 bases between the two germline ends. The length of the CDR3 is 15 residues. Germline CDR1 GTSNPN, CDR2 SVGIG (reference sequence). The DNA for the CDR3 is TGTGCCTGGAGTTCCTGGGGCGGACTGAACACTGAAGCTTTCTTT. Translating gives CAWSSWGGLNTEAFF.

The chain links TRBV18 to TRBJ2-1; TRBD1 matches 8 bases. The trim removed 3 bases at V and 10 bases at J, leaving 11 bases unmatched. Germline V gene sequence: CDR1 KGHSH, CDR2 LQKENI. The CDR3 is 15 residues long. The CDR3 DNA sequence: TGTGCCAGCTCACCTCTGGACAGGGAGTCGGGGGAGCAGTTCTTC. Translation gives CASSPLDRESGEQFF.

Only a few counts were recorded for this clone. The chain recombines TRBV27 with TRBJ1-1, with D perhaps TRBD1 (5 bases). In germline, CDR1 is MNHEY, CDR2 SMNVEV (reference sequence). Trimming left V 5 bases short and J 0 bases short, with 22 bases between. There are 18 residues in the CDR3. The CDR3 nucleotides are TGTGCCAGCAGTCCCCTTACAGAGACAGCACGAATGAACACTGAAGCTTTCTTT. Protein: CASSPLTETARMNTEAFF.

The chain uses TRBV2 and TRBJ1-1; D is possibly TRBD1 (5 bases). Between the trimmed V and J ends, which lost 4 bases and 8 bases, there was a span of 11 bases. The germline CDR1 and CDR2 sequences are SNHLY and FYNNEI. The CDR3 sequence is 12 residues long. As DNA, the CDR3 is TGTGCCAGCAGTGTAGGGGCTGGGGAAGCTTTCTTT. Its protein product is CASSVGAGEAFF.

The chain employs TRBV6-2 or TRBV6-3 and TRBJ2-3; a possible D gene is TRBD1 (5 bases). Trimming pared 0 bases from V and 8 bases from J, leaving 18 bases between. This CDR3 spans 16 amino acids. The germline V gene has CDR1 MNHEY and CDR2 SVGEGT. Here the CDR3 reads CASSYSIGQLQGTQYF. Written as DNA, the CDR3 is TGTGCCAGCAGTTACTCGATTGGACAACTGCAGGGTACGCAGTATTTT.

The CDR3 DNA reads TGTGCCAGCAGCTTAGTGGCTAGCGGGACGAACACCGGGGAGCTGTTTTTT. Translating gives CASSLVASGTNTGELFF. The J gene is TRBJ2-2, the V gene TRBV7-2, with TRBD2 matching 9 bases. The trim removed 1 base at V and 0 bases at J, leaving 3 bases unmatched. Germline V gene lookup returns CDR1 SGHTA and CDR2 FQGNSA. This CDR3 spans 17 amino acids. The variable domain in full, completed from reference TRBV7-2 and TRBJ2-2, reads GAGVSQSPSNKVTEKGKDVELRCDPISGHTALYWYRQSLGQGLEFLIYFQGNSAPDKSGLPSDRFSAERTGGSVSTLTIQRTQQEDSAVYLCASSLVASGTNTGELFFGEGSRLTVL.

The CDR3 coding sequence is TGTGCCAGCACCGATATCACTTTGAACACTGAAGCTTTCTTT. This gives the protein CASTDITLNTEAFF. This chain connects TRBV5-6 to TRBJ1-1; D gene unclear. The V gene's germline CDR1 is SGHDT and CDR2 YYEEEE. V lost 6 bases to trimming and J lost 0 bases, with 12 bases between them. CDR3 length: 14 amino acids.

In DNA form, the CDR3 reads TGTGCTAGTGGTTCCCCCGACAGGGGGAAGACGGGAATTCTGGCCCTCCACTTT. Its protein is CASGSPDRGKTGILALHF. This rearrangement joins TRBV12-5 to TRBJ1-6; 9 bases align to TRBD1. The CDR3 extends over 18 amino acids. Trimming took 4 bases from V and 14 from J; bases not matched to a gene: 21. Per the germline V gene, CDR1 is LGHNT and CDR2 is FRNRAP.

This clone was seen a handful of times. For the CDR3, the DNA is TGCGCCAGCAGCCCCAACTACGGTGGCTACACCTTC. It encodes CASSPNYGGYTF. This chain connects TRBV5-1 to TRBJ1-2; D gene ambiguous. V was trimmed by 4 bases and J by 7 bases, leaving 11 bases between them. Germline V lookup: CDR1 SGHRS, CDR2 YFSETQ. There are 12 residues in the CDR3.

This clone was found a few times. The V gene is TRBV19, the J gene TRBJ1-2; TRBD1 matches at 12 bases. CDR1 and CDR2 (germline): LNHDA, SQIVND (reference sequence). The CDR3 covers 16 residues. V dropped 8 bases and J dropped 4; count of bases not matched to a gene: 11. For the CDR3, the DNA is TGTGCCAGTTCCCGGGACAGGGGGCCGGGGGGCTATGGCTACACCTTC. Its protein product is CASSRDRGPGGYGYTF.